The subject of this entry is one TCR beta chain. This table comes from immunoSEQ multiplex PCR, and its TCRdb copy is limited to in-frame clones, with some not included. The sample carries a few hundred thousand clones, over 75% recorded once. This entry belongs to a study of blood T cell repertoires in COVID-19. Study context: Samples came from the United States, Italy and Spain, spanning acute and convalescent COVID-19.

Per the germline V gene, CDR1 is KGHSH and CDR2 is LQKENI. Trimming cost V 3 bases and J 6 bases, with 11 bases left between them. The CDR3 is made up of 13 amino acids. The receptor comes from a man aged 18-30 years who had recovered from COVID-19. This chain joins TRBV18 and TRBJ1-2; D gene ambiguous. The sample taken for sequencing was PBMCs or T cells enriched from blood (not recorded which). CDR3 bases: TGTGCCAGCTCACCCGGGATGTCGGATGGCTACACCTTC. Its protein product is CASSPGMSDGYTF.